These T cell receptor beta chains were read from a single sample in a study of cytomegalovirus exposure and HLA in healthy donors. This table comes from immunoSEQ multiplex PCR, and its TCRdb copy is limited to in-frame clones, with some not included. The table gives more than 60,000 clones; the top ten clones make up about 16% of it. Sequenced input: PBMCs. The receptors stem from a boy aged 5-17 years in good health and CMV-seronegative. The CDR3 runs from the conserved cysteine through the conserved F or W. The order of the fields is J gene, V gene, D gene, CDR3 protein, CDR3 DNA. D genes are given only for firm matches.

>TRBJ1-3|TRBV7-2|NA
CASGRDRGSGNTIYF
TGTGCCAGCGGCCGGGATCGGGGCTCTGGAAACACCATATATTTT
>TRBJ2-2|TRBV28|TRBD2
CASSPGAGGPTGELFF
TGTGCCAGCAGCCCGGGAGCGGGAGGGCCCACCGGGGAGCTGTTTTTT
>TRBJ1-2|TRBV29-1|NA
CSVEGGEAYGYTF
TGCAGCGTTGAAGGCGGGGAGGCCTATGGCTACACCTTC
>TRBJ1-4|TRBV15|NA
CATSSPGGGNEKLFF
TGTGCCACCAGCAGCCCGGGGGGAGGGAATGAAAAACTGTTTTTT
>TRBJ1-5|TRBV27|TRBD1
CASRTDRGSNQPQHF
TGTGCCAGCAGAACCGACAGGGGCTCCAATCAGCCCCAGCATTTT
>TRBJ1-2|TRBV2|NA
CASRTGNYGYTF
TGTGCCAGCCGGACGGGGAACTATGGCTACACCTTC
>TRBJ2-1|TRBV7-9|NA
CASSLGAERGNEQFF
TGTGCCAGCAGCCTAGGGGCAGAAAGGGGGAATGAGCAGTTCTTC
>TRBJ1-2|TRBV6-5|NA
CASSSAGGFYGYTF
TGTGCCAGCAGTTCCGCCGGGGGGTTCTATGGCTACACCTTC
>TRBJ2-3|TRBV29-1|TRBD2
CSVERRAGDTDTQYF
TGCAGCGTTGAAAGAAGGGCGGGGGACACAGATACGCAGTATTTT
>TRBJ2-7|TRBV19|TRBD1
CASSAPGQGGYEQYF
TGTGCCAGTAGTGCACCGGGACAGGGAGGCTACGAGCAGTACTTC
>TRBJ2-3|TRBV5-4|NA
CASSLYGRTDTQYF
TGTGCCAGCAGCTTGTACGGGAGAACAGATACGCAGTATTTT
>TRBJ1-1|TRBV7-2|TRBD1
CASSWRQGINTEAFF
TGTGCCAGCAGCTGGCGACAGGGGATTAACACTGAAGCTTTCTTT
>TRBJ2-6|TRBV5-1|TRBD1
CASSLGQGAGANVLTF
TGCGCCAGCAGCTTGGGTCAGGGGGCTGGGGCCAACGTCCTGACTTTC
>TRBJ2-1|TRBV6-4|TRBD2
CASSASSGRALNEQFF
TGTGCCAGCAGTGCTTCTAGCGGGAGGGCCTTAAATGAGCAGTTCTTC
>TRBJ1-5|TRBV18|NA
CASSPRQGNQPQHF
TGTGCCAGCTCACCCAGGCAGGGCAATCAGCCCCAGCATTTT
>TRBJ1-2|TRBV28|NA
CASTNIGRLYGYTF
TGTGCCAGCACCAACATCGGCAGACTTTATGGCTACACCTTC
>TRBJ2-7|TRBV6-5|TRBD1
CASRGTGNSYEQYF
TGTGCCAGCAGGGGGACAGGGAATAGCTACGAGCAGTACTTC
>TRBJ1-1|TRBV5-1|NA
CASRALTGTNTEAFF
TGCGCCAGCAGAGCTCTCACAGGGACAAACACTGAAGCTTTCTTT
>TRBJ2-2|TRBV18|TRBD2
CASSPQREAAGELFF
TGTGCCAGCTCACCACAGCGGGAGGCCGCCGGGGAGCTGTTTTTT
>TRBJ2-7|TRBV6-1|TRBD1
CASSDFDRGIYEQYF
TGTGCCAGCAGTGATTTCGACAGGGGGATCTACGAGCAGTACTTC
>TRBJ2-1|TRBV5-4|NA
CASSSSPSPDEQFF
TGTGCCAGCAGCTCAAGTCCTAGCCCCGATGAGCAGTTCTTC
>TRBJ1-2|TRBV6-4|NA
CASSDSFTGGGYTF
TGTGCCAGCAGTGACTCGTTTACCGGGGGAGGCTACACCTTC
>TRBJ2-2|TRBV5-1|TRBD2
CASSLDPSSGASARTGELFF
TGCGCCAGCAGCTTGGATCCTTCTAGCGGGGCCTCCGCACGGACCGGGGAGCTGTTTTTT
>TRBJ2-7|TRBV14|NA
CASSQDSARDSSYEQYF
TGTGCCAGCAGCCAAGATTCGGCCCGGGATAGCTCCTACGAGCAGTACTTC
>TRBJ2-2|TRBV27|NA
CASSFESRRDAGELFF
TGTGCCAGCAGTTTCGAATCTAGGAGAGACGCCGGGGAGCTGTTTTTT
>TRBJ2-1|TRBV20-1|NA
CSARDLVGQFF
TGCAGTGCTAGAGATTTGGTCGGGCAGTTCTTC
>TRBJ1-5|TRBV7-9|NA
CASSPGDSNQPQHF
TGTGCCAGCAGCCCCGGGGATAGCAATCAGCCCCAGCATTTT
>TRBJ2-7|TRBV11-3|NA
CASSTRSRGEQYF
TGTGCCAGCAGCACCCGATCTCGGGGAGAGCAGTACTTC
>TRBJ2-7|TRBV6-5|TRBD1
CASSLQGMGYEQYF
TGTGCCAGCAGCCTACAGGGGATGGGCTACGAGCAGTACTTC
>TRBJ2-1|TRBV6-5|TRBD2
CASSYAAGYNEQFF
TGTGCCAGCAGTTATGCAGCGGGGTACAATGAGCAGTTCTTC
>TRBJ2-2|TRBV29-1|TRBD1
CSVEGVGGQGATPGELFF
TGCAGCGTTGAAGGGGTAGGGGGACAGGGGGCTACGCCCGGGGAGCTGTTTTTT
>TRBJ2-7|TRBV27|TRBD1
CASSLGTGGHEQYF
TGTGCCAGCAGTTTAGGGACAGGGGGCCACGAGCAGTACTTC
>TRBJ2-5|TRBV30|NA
CAWTGQAETQYF
TGTGCCTGGACTGGACAAGCAGAGACCCAGTACTTC
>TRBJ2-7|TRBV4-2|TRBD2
CASSQWGVGGQYEQYF
TGTGCCAGCAGCCAATGGGGAGTGGGAGGGCAATACGAGCAGTACTTC
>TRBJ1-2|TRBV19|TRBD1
CASSPGQGGNYGYTF
TGTGCCAGTAGCCCGGGACAGGGCGGAAACTATGGCTACACCTTC
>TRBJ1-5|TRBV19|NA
CASSIEEGGNQPQHF
TGTGCCAGTAGTATAGAAGAGGGTGGGAATCAGCCCCAGCATTTT
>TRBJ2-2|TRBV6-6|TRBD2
CASSVGLAGELFF
TGTGCCAGCAGCGTCGGACTAGCCGGGGAGCTGTTTTTT
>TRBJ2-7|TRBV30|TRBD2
CAWSTGGVREQYF
TGTGCCTGGAGTACGGGGGGAGTTAGGGAGCAGTACTTC
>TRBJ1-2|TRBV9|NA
CASSSLDSDYYGYTF
TGTGCCAGCAGCTCGTTGGACAGTGACTACTATGGCTACACCTTC
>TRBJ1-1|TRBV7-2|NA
CASSLVRQLNTEAFF
TGTGCCAGCAGCTTAGTGCGACAGCTGAACACTGAAGCTTTCTTT
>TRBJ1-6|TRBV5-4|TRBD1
CASSPRTGVSPLHF
TGTGCCAGCAGCCCTCGAACAGGGGTTTCACCCCTCCACTTT
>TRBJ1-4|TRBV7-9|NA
CASRSLEDRDEKLFF
TGTGCCAGCAGATCCCTGGAAGACCGGGATGAAAAACTGTTTTTT
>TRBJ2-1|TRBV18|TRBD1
CASSPPSGQGGGEQFF
TGTGCCAGCTCACCACCCTCGGGACAGGGGGGCGGTGAGCAGTTCTTC
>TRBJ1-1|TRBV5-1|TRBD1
CVSSIGQGGYSTEAFF
TGCGTCAGCAGCATAGGACAGGGGGGTTATTCCACTGAAGCTTTCTTT
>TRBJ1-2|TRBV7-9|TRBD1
CASSAGQGGNYGYTF
TGTGCCAGCAGCGCGGGACAGGGTGGGAACTATGGCTACACCTTC
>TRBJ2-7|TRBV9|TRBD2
CASSPASGLAYEQYF
TGTGCCAGCAGCCCGGCTAGCGGACTAGCCTACGAGCAGTACTTC